The 3 T cell receptor beta chains below were found in one sample sequenced in a study of response to subunit inactivated influenza vaccine. TCRdb reprocessed the RT-PCR reads via MiXCR and lists one record per CDR3 protein. This table holds some 570,000 distinct CDR3 sequences, about 10% found once. The same data also contributed to another study, on T cells expressing NK-cell markers. That study adds: Template switching by 5'RACE with UMIs generated the TCR beta cDNA.

The sequencing used PBMCs from blood, collected on the day of vaccination. The receptors originated from a man in his fifties who received an inactivated influenza vaccine.

This chain connects TRBV7-9 to TRBJ2-5; D is uncertain. Looked up from germline, CDR1 is SEHNR and CDR2 is FQNEAQ (reference sequence). The V end lost 4 bases, the J end lost 2 bases, and 11 bases lay between the germline ends. The CDR3 totals 14 residues. The CDR3, as DNA: TGTGCCAGCAGCTCCTCCTGGTATCAAGAGACCCAGTACTTC. This gives the protein CASSSSWYQETQYF.

This clonotype was detected only a few times. The V call is TRBV7-8, the J call TRBJ2-3, with D uncertain. CDR1 is SGHVS and CDR2 is FQNEAQ in the germline V gene. V lost 4 bases and J lost 8, with 16 bases in between. The CDR3 runs to 14 residues. DNA for the CDR3: TGTGCCAGCAGCTCCCAATCGACGGGCGGTACGCAGTATTTT. The encoded protein is CASSSQSTGGTQYF.

This clonotype was recorded once. The chain links TRBV20-1 to TRBJ1-6; TRBD1 matches 7 bases. The CDR3 covers 14 residues. V lost 2 bases, J lost 9 bases, and 7 bases stayed unmatched. Germline V CDR1 and CDR2: DFQATT, SNEGSKA (reference sequence). The CDR3 sequence is CSARTTGRSSPLHF. CDR3 DNA sequence: TGCAGTGCTAGAACGACAGGGAGAAGTTCACCCCTCCACTTT.